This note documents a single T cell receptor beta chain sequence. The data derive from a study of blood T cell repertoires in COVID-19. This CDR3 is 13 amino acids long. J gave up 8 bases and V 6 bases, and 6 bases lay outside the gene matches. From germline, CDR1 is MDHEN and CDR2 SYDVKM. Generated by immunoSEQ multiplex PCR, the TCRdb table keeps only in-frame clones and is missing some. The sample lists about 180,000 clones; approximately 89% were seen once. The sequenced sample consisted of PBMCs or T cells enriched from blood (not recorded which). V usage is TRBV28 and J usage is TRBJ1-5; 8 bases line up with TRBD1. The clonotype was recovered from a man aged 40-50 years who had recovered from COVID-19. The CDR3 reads CASSMTGVEPQHF. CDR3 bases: TGTGCCAGCAGCATGACAGGGGTTGAGCCCCAGCATTTT.